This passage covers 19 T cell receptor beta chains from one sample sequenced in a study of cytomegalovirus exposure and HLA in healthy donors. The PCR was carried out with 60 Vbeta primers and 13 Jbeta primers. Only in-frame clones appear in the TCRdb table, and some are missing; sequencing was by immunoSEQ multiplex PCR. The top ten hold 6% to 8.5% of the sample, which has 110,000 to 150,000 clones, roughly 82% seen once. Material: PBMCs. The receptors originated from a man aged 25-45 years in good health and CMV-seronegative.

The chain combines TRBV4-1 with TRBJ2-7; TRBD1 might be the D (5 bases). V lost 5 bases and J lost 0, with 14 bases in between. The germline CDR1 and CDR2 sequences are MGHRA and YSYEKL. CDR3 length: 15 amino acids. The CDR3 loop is CASSEPYRSSYEQYF. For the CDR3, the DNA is TGCGCCAGCAGCGAGCCCTACAGGAGCTCCTACGAGCAGTACTTC.

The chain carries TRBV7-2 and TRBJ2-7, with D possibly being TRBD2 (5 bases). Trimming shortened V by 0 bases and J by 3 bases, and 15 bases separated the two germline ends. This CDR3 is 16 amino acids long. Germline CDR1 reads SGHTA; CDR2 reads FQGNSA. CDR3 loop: CASSLASGWDSYEQYF. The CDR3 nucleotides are TGTGCCAGCAGCTTAGCTTCGGGGTGGGATAGCTACGAGCAGTACTTC.

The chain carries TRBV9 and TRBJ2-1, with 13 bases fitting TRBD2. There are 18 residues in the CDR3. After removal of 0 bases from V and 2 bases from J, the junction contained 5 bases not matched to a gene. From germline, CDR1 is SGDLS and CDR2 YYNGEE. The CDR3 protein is CASSVGGTSGAAYNEQFF. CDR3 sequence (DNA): TGTGCCAGCAGCGTAGGCGGGACTAGCGGGGCCGCCTACAATGAGCAGTTCTTC.

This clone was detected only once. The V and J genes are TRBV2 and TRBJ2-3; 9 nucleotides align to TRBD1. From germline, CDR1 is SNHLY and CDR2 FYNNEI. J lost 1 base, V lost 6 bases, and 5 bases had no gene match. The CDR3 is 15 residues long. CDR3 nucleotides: TGTGCCAGCAGCTTTAGGACAGGGGGCACAGATACGCAGTATTTT. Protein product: CASSFRTGGTDTQYF.

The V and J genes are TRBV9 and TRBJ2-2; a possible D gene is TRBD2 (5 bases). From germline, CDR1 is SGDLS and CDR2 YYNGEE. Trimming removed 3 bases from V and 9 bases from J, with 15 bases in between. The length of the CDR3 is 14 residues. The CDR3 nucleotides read TGTGCCAGCAGCGCGCCTGATGGGAGCAGGGAGCTGTTTTTT. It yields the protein CASSAPDGSRELFF.

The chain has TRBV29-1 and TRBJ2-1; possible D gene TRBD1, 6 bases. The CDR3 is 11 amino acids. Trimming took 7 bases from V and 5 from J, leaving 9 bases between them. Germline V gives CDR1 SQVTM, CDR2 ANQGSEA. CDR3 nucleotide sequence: TGCAGCGGGGGACAACACAATGAGCAGTTCTTC. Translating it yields CSGGQHNEQFF.

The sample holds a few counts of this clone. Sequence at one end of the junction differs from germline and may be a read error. In DNA form, the CDR3 reads TGTGCCAGTAGTCATCTAGCCAAAAACAGTCAGTACTTC. Its protein is CASSHLAKNSQYF. This chain links TRBV19 with TRBJ2-4; D may be TRBD2 (5 bases). The CDR3 totals 13 residues. Germline CDR1 and CDR2: LNHDA and SQIVND (reference sequence).

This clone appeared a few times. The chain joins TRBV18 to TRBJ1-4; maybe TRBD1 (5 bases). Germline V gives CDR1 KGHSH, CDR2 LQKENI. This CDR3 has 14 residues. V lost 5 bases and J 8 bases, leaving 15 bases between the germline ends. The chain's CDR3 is CASSVGTGEEKLFF. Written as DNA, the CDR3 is TGTGCCAGCTCAGTAGGGACGGGAGAGGAAAAACTGTTTTTT.

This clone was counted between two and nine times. CDR3 region: CASRRDTLGSPLHF. The CDR3 nucleotides are TGTGCCAGCAGGAGGGACACACTGGGATCACCCCTCCACTTT. The chain links TRBV2 to TRBJ1-6, with a weak D call TRBD1 (6 bases). This CDR3 is built from 14 residues. CDR1 SNHLY and CDR2 FYNNEI come from the germline V gene. Trimming stripped 6 bases from V and 10 bases from J, with 16 bases between. The variable domain in full, with the rest retrieved from reference TRBV2 and TRBJ1-6, is EPEVTQTPSHQVTQMGQEVILRCVPISNHLYFYWYRQILGQKVEFLVSFYNNEISEKSEIFDDQFSVERPDGSNFTLKIRSTKLEDSAMYFCASRRDTLGSPLHFGNGTRLTVT.

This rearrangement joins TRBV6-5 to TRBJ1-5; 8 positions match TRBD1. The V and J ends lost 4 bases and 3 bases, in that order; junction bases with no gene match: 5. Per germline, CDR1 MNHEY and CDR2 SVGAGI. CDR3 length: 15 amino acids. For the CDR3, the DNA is TGTGCCAGCAGTTTGGACAGGGTTAACAATCAGCCCCAGCATTTT. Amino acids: CASSLDRVNNQPQHF.

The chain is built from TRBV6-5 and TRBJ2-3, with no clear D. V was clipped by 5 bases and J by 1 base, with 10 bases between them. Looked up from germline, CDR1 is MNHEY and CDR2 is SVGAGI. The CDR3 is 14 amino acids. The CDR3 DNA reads TGTGCCAGCAGTGTAGCTCTTGGCACAGATACGCAGTATTTT. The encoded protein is CASSVALGTDTQYF.

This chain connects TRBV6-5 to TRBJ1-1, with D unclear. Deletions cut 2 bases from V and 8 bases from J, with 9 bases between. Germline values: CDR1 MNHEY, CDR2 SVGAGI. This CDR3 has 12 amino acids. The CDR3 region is CASSYGGLEAFF. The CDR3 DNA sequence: TGTGCCAGCAGTTACGGCGGGCTCGAAGCTTTCTTT.

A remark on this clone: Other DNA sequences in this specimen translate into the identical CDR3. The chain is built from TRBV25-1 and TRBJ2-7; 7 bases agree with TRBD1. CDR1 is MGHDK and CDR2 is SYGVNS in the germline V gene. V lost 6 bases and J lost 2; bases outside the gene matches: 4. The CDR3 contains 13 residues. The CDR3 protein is CASSVGGPYEQYF. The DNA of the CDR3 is TGTGCCAGCAGCGTAGGGGGCCCCTACGAGCAGTACTTC.

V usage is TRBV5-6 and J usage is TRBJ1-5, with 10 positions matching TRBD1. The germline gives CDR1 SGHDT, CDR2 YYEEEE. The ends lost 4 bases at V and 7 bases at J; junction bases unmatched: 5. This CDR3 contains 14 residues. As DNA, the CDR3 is TGTGCCAGCAGCCACGGGACAGGGGCACAGCCCCAGCATTTT. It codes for CASSHGTGAQPQHF.

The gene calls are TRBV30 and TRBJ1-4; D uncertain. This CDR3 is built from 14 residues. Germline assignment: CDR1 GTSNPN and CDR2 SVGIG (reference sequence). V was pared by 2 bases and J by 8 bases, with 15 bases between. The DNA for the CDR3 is TGTGCCTGGAGTCCAAAGGGAGGCTACGAAAAACTGTTTTTT. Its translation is CAWSPKGGYEKLFF.

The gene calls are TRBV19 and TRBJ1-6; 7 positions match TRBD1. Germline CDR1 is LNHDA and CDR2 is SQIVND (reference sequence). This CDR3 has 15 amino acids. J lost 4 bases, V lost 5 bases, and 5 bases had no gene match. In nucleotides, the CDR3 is TGTGCCAGTAGTTTCGACAGGGCTTATAATTCACCCCTCCACTTT. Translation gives CASSFDRAYNSPLHF.

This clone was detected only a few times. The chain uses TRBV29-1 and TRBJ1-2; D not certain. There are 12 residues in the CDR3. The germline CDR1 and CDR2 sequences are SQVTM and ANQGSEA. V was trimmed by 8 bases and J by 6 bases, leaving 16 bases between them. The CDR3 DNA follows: TGCAGCCATGAAGAGGGCGCAGATGGCTACACCTTC. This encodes CSHEEGADGYTF.

The CDR3 is CASSYATGNEQYF. The CDR3 nucleotides are TGTGCCAGCAGTTACGCAACAGGTAACGAGCAGTACTTC. The J gene is TRBJ2-7, the V gene TRBV6-5; a possible D gene is TRBD1 (5 bases). The length of the CDR3 is 13 residues. Germline loops: CDR1 MNHEY, CDR2 SVGAGI. V gave up 2 bases and J gave up 5 bases, with 10 bases separating them.

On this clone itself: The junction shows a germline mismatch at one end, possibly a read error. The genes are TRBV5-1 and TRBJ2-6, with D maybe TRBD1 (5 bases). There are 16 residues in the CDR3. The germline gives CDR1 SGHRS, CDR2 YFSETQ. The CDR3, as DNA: TGCGCCAGCACCGTAGATTACTCCTCTGGGGCCAACGGCCTGACTTTC. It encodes CASTVDYSSGANGLTF.